Each of the 10 T cell receptor beta chains below was sequenced from the same sample in a study of blood T cell repertoires in COVID-19. TCRdb's copy holds only in-frame clones and misses some; the assay was immunoSEQ multiplex PCR. The sample has about 140,000 clones, approximately 85% seen once. Material: PBMCs or T cells enriched from blood (not recorded which). The receptors shown here come from a woman in her forties or fifties with acute COVID-19.

The CDR3: CAISDPGSPYEQYF. In DNA, the CDR3 is TGTGCCATCAGCGACCCGGGAAGTCCCTACGAGCAGTACTTC. The gene calls are TRBV10-3 and TRBJ2-7; tentative D call: TRBD2 (5 bases). CDR3 length equals 14 residues. From germline, CDR1 is ENHRY and CDR2 SYGVKD. Trimming removed 6 bases at V and 2 bases at J, with 14 bases between.

The chain combines TRBV3-1 (or the pseudogene TRBV3-2) with TRBJ2-1; 8 nucleotides line up with TRBD2. CDR3 length: 17 amino acids. V lost 1 base and J lost 6; bases outside the gene matches: 11. Germline V lookup: CDR1 LGHDT, CDR2 YNNKEL (reference sequence). Written as DNA, the CDR3 is TGTGCCAGCAGCCAAGGGACCGGGGGGGGTAATCCCAATGAGCAGTTCTTC. Protein product: CASSQGTGGGNPNEQFF.

The genes are TRBV9 and TRBJ2-1, with 8 bases matching TRBD2. The CDR3 consists of 16 residues. The V gene's germline CDR1 is SGDLS and CDR2 YYNGEE. V gave up 4 bases and J gave up 9 bases; unmatched junction bases: 15. The CDR3 sequence: CASSNQPGLELGEQFF. The CDR3 nucleotides are TGTGCCAGCAGCAATCAACCGGGACTAGAATTAGGTGAGCAGTTCTTC.

The chain combines TRBV15 with TRBJ1-1; 7 nucleotides agree with TRBD1. Looked up from germline, CDR1 is LNHNV and CDR2 is YYDKDF (reference sequence). The CDR3 has 15 residues. V gave up 1 base and J gave up 6 bases; unmatched junction bases: 8. The CDR3 spells CATSRGTGVASEAFF. The CDR3 nucleotides are TGTGCCACCAGCAGAGGGACAGGTGTGGCATCTGAAGCTTTCTTT.

V and J are TRBV6-2 or TRBV6-3 and TRBJ1-5, with 7 bases lining up with TRBD1. The CDR3 covers 14 residues. Germline V gives CDR1 MNHEY, CDR2 SVGEGT. The junction had 8 bases not matched to a gene; V was cut back by 5 bases and J by 7 bases. The CDR3 loop is CASSTGDSSQPQHF. The DNA of the CDR3 is TGTGCCAGCAGTACGGGGGACAGTTCCCAGCCCCAGCATTTT.

This chain links TRBV2 with TRBJ1-1, with D possibly being TRBD1 (6 bases). Trimming removed 5 bases at V and 3 bases at J, with 13 bases between. Germline V gene data show CDR1 as SNHLY and CDR2 as FYNNEI. The CDR3 length is 14 residues. The CDR3 reads CASSSQGSDTEAFF. The CDR3, as DNA: TGTGCCAGCAGTTCACAGGGATCGGACACTGAAGCTTTCTTT.

The chain uses TRBV27 and TRBJ2-7; 7 nucleotides align to TRBD1. The CDR3 runs 14 residues. Germline CDR1 is MNHEY and CDR2 is SMNVEV (reference sequence). Trimming cost V 5 bases and J 2 bases; bases outside gene matches: 6. The CDR3 protein is CASSPQTGPYEQYF. CDR3 nucleotides: TGTGCCAGCAGTCCCCAGACAGGGCCCTACGAGCAGTACTTC.

The chain uses TRBV9 and TRBJ2-3; 9 positions match TRBD2. Germline assignment: CDR1 SGDLS and CDR2 YYNGEE. The CDR3 consists of 15 residues. V was clipped by 2 bases and J by 7 bases; unmatched bases: 8. The CDR3 spells CASSVSGGSVNTQYF. Here the CDR3 DNA reads TGTGCCAGCAGCGTTAGCGGGGGTAGTGTGAATACGCAGTATTTT.

The V call is TRBV28, the J call TRBJ1-5, with unresolved D. Germline CDR1 is MDHEN and CDR2 is SYDVKM. The ends were cut back, 8 bases at V and 4 bases at J, with 9 bases in the middle. The CDR3 consists of 12 residues. This CDR3 is CASCRGNQPQHF. Here the CDR3 DNA reads TGTGCCAGCTGCCGGGGTAATCAGCCCCAGCATTTT. Drawing the rest from reference TRBV28 and TRBJ1-5, the complete variable domain is DVKVTQSSRYLVKRTGEKVFLECVQDMDHENMFWYRQDPGLGLRLIYFSYDVKMKEKGDIPEGYSVSREKKERFSLILESASTNQTSMYLCASCRGNQPQHFGDGTRLSIL.

This clone was seen more than once but under ten times. This sequence joins TRBV7-9 and TRBJ2-5, with 9 nucleotides matching TRBD2. The germline V gene has CDR1 SEHNR and CDR2 FQNEAQ (reference sequence). The J segment lost 2 bases and the V segment lost 1 base, leaving 14 bases of the junction unmatched. The CDR3 has 19 residues. CDR3 sequence: CASSLVYGASGTFQETQYF. CDR3 nucleotides: TGTGCCAGCAGCTTAGTTTATGGCGCTAGCGGGACCTTTCAAGAGACCCAGTACTTC.